The present T cell receptor (beta chain) was sequenced within a study of molecular identifiers for immune sequencing clone quantification. TCRdb re-called the PCR reads with MiXCR, one entry per CDR3 protein. Here the sample spans over 550,000 distinct CDR3 sequences, around 25% being singletons. Trimming removed 5 bases at V and 0 bases at J, with 15 bases between. Germline V CDR1 and CDR2: SGHAT, FQNNGV. The CDR3 covers 16 residues. This receptor was obtained from a human donor in good health. Some libraries in this study had Jurkat cell RNA spiked in. This chain connects TRBV11-2 to TRBJ2-3, with D hard to call. Sequencing was performed on naive CD8+ T cells from blood, with Jurkat cell RNA spiked in. Subset: FACS-sorted CD8+CD4-CCR7+CD45RA+ naive T cells. The CDR3 sequence: CASSGHHPASTDTQYF. CDR3 sequence (DNA): TGTGCCAGCAGCGGCCACCACCCCGCTAGCACAGATACGCAGTATTTT.